Listed here is a single TCR beta chain. The CDR3 runs to 15 residues. Germline V gene data show CDR1 as DFQATT and CDR2 as SNEGSKA (reference sequence). The germline V and J ends were trimmed by 6 bases and 2 bases, with 17 bases remaining between them. TCRdb fed the 5' RACE reads into MiXCR, producing one record per CDR3 protein. The data contain tens of thousands of distinct CDR3 sequences, around 26% of them seen just once; the ten biggest clones take up approximately 3.3%. The chain combines TRBV20-1 with TRBJ2-1, with D possibly called TRBD1 or TRBD2 (5 bases each). What was sequenced was tumor-infiltrating memory CD4+ T cells sorted from the breast tumor. Subset noted: memory CD4+ T cells, CD4+CD45RO+CD25-. This receptor was obtained from a female donor with breast cancer. CDR3 sequence reads: CSAAERDPTYNEQFF. The DNA for the CDR3 is TGCAGTGCCGCCGAACGGGACCCCACCTACAATGAGCAGTTCTTC.